This TCR beta chain was found in a study of cytomegalovirus exposure and HLA in healthy donors. Findings and limits, study-wide: Later genetic work tied a missense DCLRE1C variant to beta-chain V and J trimming.

Primers included in the PCR were 60 Vbeta and 13 Jbeta primers. TCRdb's table, derived via immunoSEQ multiplex PCR, lists solely in-frame clones and lacks some. The sample table sets out around 80,000 clones. It was healthy bone marrow donors who served as donors. Notes on this clone: Its antigen is not known.

CDR3 length: 15 residues. The germline V gene has CDR1 LNHDA and CDR2 SQIVND (reference sequence). V gave up 5 bases and J gave up 9 bases; unmatched junction bases: 13. This chain joins TRBV19 and TRBJ2-4; TRBD1 aligns across 7 bases. The sequence was collected from a boy younger than 18 in good health and CMV-seronegative. Sequencing was performed on PBMCs. This chain's CDR3 is CASSHDDRANVIQYF. Written as DNA, the CDR3 is TGTGCCAGTAGTCACGATGACAGGGCCAATGTCATTCAGTACTTC.